Listed below are T cell receptor beta chains from one sample, sequenced in a study of blood T cell repertoires in COVID-19. The method was immunoSEQ multiplex PCR; TCRdb's version includes in-frame clones alone and lacks a portion of them. The repertoire holds hundreds of thousands of clones, under 85% seen once, with 4% in the top ten. The sample was peripheral blood. The receptors stem from a woman aged 35 to 49 with active or convalescent COVID-19. Both conserved end residues are part of each CDR3. Fields, in order: D gene, clone size, V gene, J gene, CDR3 DNA, CDR3 protein. The D gene is left open where the match is weak. Only some rows state a clone size, as once, few, many or a class for expanded clones.

.	few	TRBV7-3	TRBJ2-3	TGTGCCAGCAGCCCACCGGGGAGCACAGATACGCAGTATTTT	CASSPPGSTDTQYF
TRBD1	.	TRBV6-1	TRBJ1-6	TGTGCCAGCAGTGAGGGGACAGGGGTGGGTTCACCCCTCCACTTT	CASSEGTGVGSPLHF
.	.	TRBV12-3/TRBV12-4	TRBJ1-3	TGTGCCAGCAGTTTAAGACAGGGAAACACCATATATTTT	CASSLRQGNTIYF
TRBD1	.	TRBV4-1	TRBJ1-2	TGCGCCAGCAGCCCAACCCCGGGACAGGAGGCCTATGGCTACACCTTC	CASSPTPGQEAYGYTF
.	few	TRBV6-5	TRBJ2-7	TGTGCCAGCAGGCAGAGGTACGAGCAGTACTTC	CASRQRYEQYF
.	.	TRBV27	TRBJ1-6	TGTGCCAGCAGTTCAGAAATCCGATCCAGGAATTCACCCCTCCACTTT	CASSSEIRSRNSPLHF
TRBD1	.	TRBV28	TRBJ1-1	TGTGCCAGCAGTTATATTCTTTCGACAGGGGGGGACACTGAAGCTTTCTTT	CASSYILSTGGDTEAFF
.	.	TRBV6-5	TRBJ1-2	TGTGCCAGCAGTCGTCCTTCTGGGGGCATCTATGGCTACACCTTC	CASSRPSGGIYGYTF
.	.	TRBV15	TRBJ2-5	TGTGCCACCAGCAGAGACGGCAGGGAGACCCAGTACTTC	CATSRDGRETQYF
.	.	TRBV27	TRBJ1-1	TGTGCCAGCAGTGCATTAACAGTGAACACTGAAGCTTTCTTT	CASSALTVNTEAFF
TRBD1	.	TRBV7-8	TRBJ1-2	TGTGCCAGCAGCTCGTCACAGGGGGAGGATGGCTACACCTTC	CASSSSQGEDGYTF
TRBD2	once	TRBV7-8	TRBJ2-2	TGTGCCAGCTCCTATGTTCCCAGCGGGGGGGGCGGGGAGCTGTTTTTT	CASSYVPSGGGGELFF
TRBD1	.	TRBV30	TRBJ1-2	TGTGCCTGGAGTGGCGGACAGGGAAATGGCTACACCTTC	CAWSGGQGNGYTF
TRBD1	.	TRBV10-3	TRBJ1-1	TGTGCCACCCTTAACTTACAGGGGCTGAACACTGAAGCTTTCTTT	CATLNLQGLNTEAFF
.	.	TRBV7-6	TRBJ1-6	TGTGCCAGCAGCCCCAGTATAGTAGCGGGTTCACCCCTCCACTTT	CASSPSIVAGSPLHF
.	.	TRBV7-2	TRBJ2-5	TGTGCCAGCAGCTTCGAATCGGGGGGCTCTCGAGAGACCCAGTACTTC	CASSFESGGSRETQYF
.	.	TRBV2	TRBJ2-2	TGTGCCAGCAGTGATTCGGGGGAGCTGTTTTTT	CASSDSGELFF
TRBD1	.	TRBV2	TRBJ2-2	TGTGCCAGCAGCGTCATGGGGACAGACACCGGGGAGCTGTTTTTT	CASSVMGTDTGELFF
TRBD1	.	TRBV12-3/TRBV12-4	TRBJ2-5	TGTGCCAGCAGTTTGGGGTCAGGGGGGACCCAGTACTTC	CASSLGSGGTQYF